What follows is one T cell receptor beta chain and its context. The V end was cut by 5 bases, the J end by 10 bases, with 15 bases between. This CDR3 spans 14 amino acids. Germline assignment: CDR1 SGHTA and CDR2 FQGTGA. Original analysis: Researchers report that nucleated cell counts were estimated from reference gene primer amplification. Clones were read by immunoSEQ multiplex PCR, and TCRdb kept only the in-frame ones, dropping some. That table is the source of V, J and clone size, and D and trimming were worked out from the DNA. In the table there are fewer than 400,000 clones, around 87% of which are singletons. This specimen comes from a study of blood T cell repertoires in COVID-19. As for the study in general: T cells, B-cell-depleted T cells, or PBMCs provided the cDNA or gDNA that served as material.

Sample: peripheral blood. The sequence was obtained from a human donor in a cohort sampled during active COVID-19. The V call is TRBV7-3, the J call TRBJ1-6, with D possibly TRBD1 on 6 matching bases. DNA for the CDR3: TGTGCCAGCAGCCCCGCGGCAGGGGCCTCACCCCTCCACTTT. Its protein is CASSPAAGASPLHF. Complete variable domain (other parts from reference TRBV7-3 and TRBJ1-6): GAGVSQTPSNKVTEKGKYVELRCDPISGHTALYWYRQSLGQGPEFLIYFQGTGAADDSGLPNDRFFAVRPEGSVSTLKIQRTERGDSAVYLCASSPAAGASPLHFGNGTRLTVT.